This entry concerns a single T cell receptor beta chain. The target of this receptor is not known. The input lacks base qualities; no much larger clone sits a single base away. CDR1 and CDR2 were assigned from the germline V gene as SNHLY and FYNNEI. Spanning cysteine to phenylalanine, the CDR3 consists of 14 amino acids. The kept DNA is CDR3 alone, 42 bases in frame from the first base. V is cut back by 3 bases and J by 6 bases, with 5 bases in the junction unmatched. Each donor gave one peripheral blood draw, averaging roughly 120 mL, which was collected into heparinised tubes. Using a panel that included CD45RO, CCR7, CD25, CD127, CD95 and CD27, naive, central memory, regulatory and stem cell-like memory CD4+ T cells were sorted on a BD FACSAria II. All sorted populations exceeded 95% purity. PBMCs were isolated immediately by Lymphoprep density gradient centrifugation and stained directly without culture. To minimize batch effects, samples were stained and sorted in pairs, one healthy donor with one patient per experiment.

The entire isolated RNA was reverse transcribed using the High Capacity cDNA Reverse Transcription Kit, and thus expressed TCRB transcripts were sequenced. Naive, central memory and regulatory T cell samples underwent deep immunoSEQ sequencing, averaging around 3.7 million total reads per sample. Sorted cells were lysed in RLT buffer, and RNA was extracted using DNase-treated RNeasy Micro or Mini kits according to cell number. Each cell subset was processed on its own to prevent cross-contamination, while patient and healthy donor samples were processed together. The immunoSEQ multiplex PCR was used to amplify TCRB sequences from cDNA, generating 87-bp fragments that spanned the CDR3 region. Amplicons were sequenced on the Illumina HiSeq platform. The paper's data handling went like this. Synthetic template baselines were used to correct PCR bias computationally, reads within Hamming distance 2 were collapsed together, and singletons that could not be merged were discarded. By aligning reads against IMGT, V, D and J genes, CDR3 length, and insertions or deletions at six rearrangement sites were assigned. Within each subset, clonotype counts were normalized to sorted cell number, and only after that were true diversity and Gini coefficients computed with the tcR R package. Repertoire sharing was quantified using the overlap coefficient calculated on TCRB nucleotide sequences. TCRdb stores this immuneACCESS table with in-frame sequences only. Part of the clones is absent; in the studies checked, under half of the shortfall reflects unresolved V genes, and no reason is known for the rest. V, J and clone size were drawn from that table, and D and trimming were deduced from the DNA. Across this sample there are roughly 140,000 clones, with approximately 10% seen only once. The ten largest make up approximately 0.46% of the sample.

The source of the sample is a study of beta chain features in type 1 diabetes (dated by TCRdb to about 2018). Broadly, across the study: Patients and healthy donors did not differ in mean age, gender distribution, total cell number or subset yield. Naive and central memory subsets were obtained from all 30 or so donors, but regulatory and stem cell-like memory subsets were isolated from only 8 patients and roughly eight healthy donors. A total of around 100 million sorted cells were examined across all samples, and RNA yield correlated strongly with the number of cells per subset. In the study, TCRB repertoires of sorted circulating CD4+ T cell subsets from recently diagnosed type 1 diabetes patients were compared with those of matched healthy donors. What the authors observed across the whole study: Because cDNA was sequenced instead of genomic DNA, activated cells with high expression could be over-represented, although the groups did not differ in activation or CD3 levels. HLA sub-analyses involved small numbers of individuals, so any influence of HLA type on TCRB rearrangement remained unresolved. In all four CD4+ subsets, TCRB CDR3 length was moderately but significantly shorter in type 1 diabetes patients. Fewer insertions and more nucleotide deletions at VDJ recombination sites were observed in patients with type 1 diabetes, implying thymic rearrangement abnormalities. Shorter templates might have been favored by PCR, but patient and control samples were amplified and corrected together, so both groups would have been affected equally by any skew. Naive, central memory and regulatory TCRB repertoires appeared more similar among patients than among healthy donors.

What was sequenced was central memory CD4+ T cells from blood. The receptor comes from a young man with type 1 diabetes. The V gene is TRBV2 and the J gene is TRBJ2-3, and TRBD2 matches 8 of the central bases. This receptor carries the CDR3 CASSESGSDDTQYF. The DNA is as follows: TGTGCCAGCAGTGAGAGCGGGAGTGATGATACGCAGTATTTT. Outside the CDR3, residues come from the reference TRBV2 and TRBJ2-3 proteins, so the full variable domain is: EPEVTQTPSHQVTQMGQEVILRCVPISNHLYFYWYRQILGQKVEFLVSFYNNEISEKSEIFDDQFSVERPDGSNFTLKIRSTKLEDSAMYFCASSESGSDDTQYFGPGTRLTVL.